The subject of this entry is one T cell receptor beta chain. The data were obtained in a study of shared clonotypes between healthy human individuals. Study summary: The cohort had a couple of women and a few men, ages 18 to 49.

Germline V gives CDR1 LNHNV, CDR2 YYDKDF (reference sequence). There are 17 residues in the CDR3. Trimming at V came to 1 base and at J to 5 bases, leaving 6 bases not matched to a gene. Recent acute infections and vaccinations were absent in the healthy HIV-negative adult donors. CD4+ cells were split into CD45RA+ naive and CD45RA-negative memory subsets. It was at deep level that the assay was run. Profiled with immunoSEQ multiplex PCR; TCRdb holds only in-frame clones, not every one. The sample consists of roughly 2 million clones, approximately 95% of them appearing once. Sequenced sample: naive CD4+ T cells sorted from blood. Subset: CD45RA+ positively selected. This chain uses TRBV15 with TRBJ2-2; TRBD2 matches at 11 bases. The receptor comes from a man aged 18 to 30 in good health. CDR3 in amino acids: CATSRGLAGQFTGELFF. The CDR3 DNA sequence: TGTGCCACCAGCAGAGGACTAGCGGGACAATTTACCGGGGAGCTGTTTTTT. The variable domain in full, completed from reference TRBV15 and TRBJ2-2, reads DAMVIQNPRYQVTQFGKPVTLSCSQTLNHNVMYWYQQKSSQAPKLLFHYYDKDFNNEADTPDNFQSRRPNTSFCFLDIRSPGLGDTAMYLCATSRGLAGQFTGELFFGEGSRLTVL.